The entry below describes one T cell receptor (beta chain). The study ran its PCR with 60 Vbeta and 13 Jbeta primers. Sequenced by immunoSEQ multiplex PCR; TCRdb stores in-frame clones only, minus some. This table has roughly 80,000 clones, over 65% appearing once. The sample belongs to a study of cytomegalovirus exposure and HLA in healthy donors. CDR1 is MGHRA and CDR2 is YSYEKL in the germline V gene. V gave up 4 bases and J gave up 10 bases, with 14 bases separating them. This CDR3 contains 12 residues. The TCR was taken from a man in his fifties or sixties in good health and CMV-seropositive. Sequencing input: PBMCs. The chain links TRBV4-1 to TRBJ2-7; D is undetermined. CDR3 coding DNA: TGCGCCAGCAGCCCCTCCGATCTAGGACAGTACTTC. It encodes CASSPSDLGQYF.